This T cell receptor beta chain is drawn from a study of T-cell reconstitution after alpha-beta-depleted transplantation in children. Unique molecular identifiers were incorporated into the prepared TCRbeta library. TCRdb used MiXCR to reprocess the PCR reads, holding one entry per CDR3 protein. Altogether 550,000 to 600,000 distinct CDR3 sequences are present, about 21% being singletons, with the ten largest covering over 12%. The sample holds a few counts of this clonotype. Germline CDR1 DFQATT, CDR2 SNEGSKA (reference sequence). V lost 1 base, J lost 8 bases, and 4 bases stayed unmatched. The CDR3 is made up of 14 amino acids.

The sequencing used PBMCs, mostly from graft donor cells, collected 360 days after TCRalphabeta/CD19-depleted stem cell transplant. This receptor was identified in a boy under two years old who had a stem cell transplant for acute myeloid leukemia, so the T cells may come from the graft donor. The chain carries TRBV20-1 and TRBJ1-6, with 8 bases lining up with TRBD1. CDR3 sequence reads: CSARVQGEDSPLHF. CDR3 nucleotide sequence: TGCAGTGCTAGAGTACAGGGGGAGGATTCACCCCTCCACTTT.